The rows below give T cell receptor beta chains drawn from one sample of a study of vaccination effects on CD4 cells after COVID-19. Their cognate antigens are unknown. The data were produced by immunoSEQ multiplex PCR, yet TCRdb's version contains in-frame clones alone and is incomplete. The repertoire holds 20,000 to 25,000 clones, with more than 65% as singletons. The sequenced sample was CD4+ T cells from PBMCs cultured with SARS-CoV-2 spike peptides, obtained after COVID-19 vaccination. The receptors shown here come from a human donor who received a COVID-19 vaccine. CDR3s include the opening cysteine and the closing phenylalanine or tryptophan.

V gene	J gene	CDR3 length	CDR3 protein
TRBV18	TRBJ2-3	17	CASSQLGGTGGPDTQYF
TRBV12-5	TRBJ1-3	18	CASGLLAPSGRFGNTIYF
TRBV6-1	TRBJ2-1	14	CASSERDRGAIQFF
TRBV6-5	TRBJ2-1	15	CASRRSSGRHNEQFF
TRBV5-1	TRBJ2-5	15	CASSLGGGTEETQYF
TRBV7-2	TRBJ1-2	19	CASSPKGRQGLRSDGGYTF
TRBV5-4	TRBJ2-2	13	CASSRGHTGELFF
TRBV7-9	TRBJ1-1	16	CASSLGSGQGNTEAFF
TRBV11-2	TRBJ2-7	16	CASSSRLAGGLYEQYF
TRBV4-2	TRBJ1-2	16	CASSQEGSGGASGYTF
TRBV2	TRBJ1-4	15	CASISAPSTNEKLFF
TRBV6-5	TRBJ2-5	12	CASREGGETQYF
TRBV27	TRBJ2-7	16	CASSSPRDRGPYEQYF
TRBV6-6	TRBJ1-2	15	CASSGTGGDLMGYTF
TRBV19	TRBJ1-2	15	CASRVSGTKTYGYTF
TRBV5-1	TRBJ2-7	14	CASSRTTGFSEQYF